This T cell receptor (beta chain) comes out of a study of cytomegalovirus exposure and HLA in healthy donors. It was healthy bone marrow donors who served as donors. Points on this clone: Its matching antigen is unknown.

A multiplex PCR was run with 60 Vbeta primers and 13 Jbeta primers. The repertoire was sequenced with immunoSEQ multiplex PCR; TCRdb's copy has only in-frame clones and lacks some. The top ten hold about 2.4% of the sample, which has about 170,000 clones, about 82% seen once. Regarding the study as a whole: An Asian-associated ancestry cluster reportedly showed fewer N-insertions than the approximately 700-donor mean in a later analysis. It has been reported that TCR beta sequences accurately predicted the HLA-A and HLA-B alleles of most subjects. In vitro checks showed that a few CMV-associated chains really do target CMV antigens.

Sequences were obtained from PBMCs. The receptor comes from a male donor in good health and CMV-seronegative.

CDR3 loop: CASSLGSQNEQFF. The CDR3 coding sequence is TGTGCCAGCAGCTTGGGGTCTCAGAATGAGCAGTTCTTC. The chain joins TRBV5-4 to TRBJ2-1; D is unresolved. From germline, CDR1 is SGHNT and CDR2 YYREEE (reference sequence). Trimming shortened V by 0 bases and J by 7 bases, and 8 bases separated the two germline ends. The length of the CDR3 is 13 residues.